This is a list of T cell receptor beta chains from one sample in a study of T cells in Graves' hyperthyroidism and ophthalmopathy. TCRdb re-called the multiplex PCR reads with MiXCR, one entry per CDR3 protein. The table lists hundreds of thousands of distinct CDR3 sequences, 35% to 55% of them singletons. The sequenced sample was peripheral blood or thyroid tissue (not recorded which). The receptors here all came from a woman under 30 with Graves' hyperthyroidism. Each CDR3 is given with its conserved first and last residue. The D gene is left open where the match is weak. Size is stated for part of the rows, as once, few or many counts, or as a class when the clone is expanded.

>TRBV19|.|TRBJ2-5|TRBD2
TGTGCCAGTAGGATGGGGACTAGCAGACAGACCCAGTACTTC
CASRMGTSRQTQYF
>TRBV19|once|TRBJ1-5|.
TGTGCCAGTAGTATAATGGACAACTCAATTAGCAATCAGCCCCAGCATTTT
CASSIMDNSISNQPQHF
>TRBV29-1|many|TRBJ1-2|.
TGCAGCGTAAGTGACAGGAGGTTAAACTATGGCTACACCTTC
CSVSDRRLNYGYTF
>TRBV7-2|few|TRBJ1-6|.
TGTGCCAGCAGCCAACCTACGAGGGACAATAATTCACCCCTCCACTTT
CASSQPTRDNNSPLHF
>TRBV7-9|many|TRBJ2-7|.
TGTGCCAGCAGCTTTGACAGCCACGAGCAGTACTTC
CASSFDSHEQYF
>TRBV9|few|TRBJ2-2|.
TGTGCCAGCAGCTCTAAAACGAACACCGGGGAGCTGTTTTTT
CASSSKTNTGELFF
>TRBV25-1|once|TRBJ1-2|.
TGTGCCAGCAGTGACCCCGGACAGCGCTATGGCTACACCTTC
CASSDPGQRYGYTF
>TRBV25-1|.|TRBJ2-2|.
TGTGCCAGCAGTGAGCGGGTGAACACCGGGGAGCTGTTTTTT
CASSERVNTGELFF
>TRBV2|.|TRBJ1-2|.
TGTGCCAGCAGGGAAGGTGCTAACTATGGCTACACCTTC
CASREGANYGYTF
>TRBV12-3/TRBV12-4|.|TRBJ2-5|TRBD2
TGTGCCAGCAGTGAAGGGACTAGCGGGCCCAACTTC
CASSEGTSGPNF
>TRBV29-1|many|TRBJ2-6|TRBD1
TGCAGCGCTACGGACAGGTCAGGCGTCCTGACTTTC
CSATDRSGVLTF
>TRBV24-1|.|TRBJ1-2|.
TGTGCCACCAGGGAGCGGCCCAACGGCTACACCTTC
CATRERPNGYTF
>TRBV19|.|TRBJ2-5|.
TGTGCCAGTAGTACCCCCCGCGGCGGAGAGACCCAGTACTTC
CASSTPRGGETQYF
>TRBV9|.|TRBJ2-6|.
TGTGCCAGCAGCCCACCACCCAACGGGTCTGGGGCCAACGTCCTGACTTTC
CASSPPPNGSGANVLTF
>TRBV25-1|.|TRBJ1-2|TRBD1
TGTGCCAGCAGTGAATATTTGGGGGGACAGGGCTACACCTTC
CASSEYLGGQGYTF
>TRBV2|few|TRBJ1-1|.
TGTGCCTCCCAGAGGAACACTGAAGCTTTCTTT
CASQRNTEAFF
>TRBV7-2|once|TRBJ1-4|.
TGTGCCAGCAGCTTGGATACACCCTCAACTAATGAAAAACTGTTTTTT
CASSLDTPSTNEKLFF
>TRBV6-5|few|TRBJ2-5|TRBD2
TGTGCCAGCAGTTACTCAGCGGGACGGAAAGAGACCCAGTACTTC
CASSYSAGRKETQYF
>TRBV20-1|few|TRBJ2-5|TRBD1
TGCAGTGCTCACAGGGGGCGAGCGTTGGAGACCCAGTACTTC
CSAHRGRALETQYF
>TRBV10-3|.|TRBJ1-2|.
TGTGCCATCAGTGAAGGGATCTTCGCATATGGCTACACCTTC
CAISEGIFAYGYTF
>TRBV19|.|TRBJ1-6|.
TGTGCCAGTAGTATTGGGCAGATCGGTGGATCACCCCTCCACTTT
CASSIGQIGGSPLHF
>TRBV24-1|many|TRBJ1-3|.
TGTGCCACCAGTGATCCCTTCCGCTCTGGAAACACCATATATTTT
CATSDPFRSGNTIYF
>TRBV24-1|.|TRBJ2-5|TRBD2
TGTGCCACCAGCGTCTTAGCGGGAGTAGGAGAGACCCAGTACTTC
CATSVLAGVGETQYF
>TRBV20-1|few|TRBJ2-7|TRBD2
TGCAGTGCTAGAAAAGCGGGAGTAACCTACGAGCAGTACTTC
CSARKAGVTYEQYF
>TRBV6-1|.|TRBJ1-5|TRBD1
TGTGCCAGCAGTAAGGGACAGGGGTTCTCGGACAATCAGCCCCAGCATTTT
CASSKGQGFSDNQPQHF
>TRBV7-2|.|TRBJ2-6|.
TGTGCCAGCAGCCACGGGGGACCTGGGGCCAACGTCCTGACTTTC
CASSHGGPGANVLTF
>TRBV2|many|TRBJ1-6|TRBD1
TGTGCCAGCGGGACAGGGGGCGAAGGTTCACCCCTCCACTTT
CASGTGGEGSPLHF
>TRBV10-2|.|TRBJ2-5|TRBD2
TGCGCCAGCCGAAGGACTAGCGGGGAGCAAGAGACCCAGTACTTC
CASRRTSGEQETQYF
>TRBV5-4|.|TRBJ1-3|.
TGTGCCAGCAGCGGTGACGGAAACACCATATATTTT
CASSGDGNTIYF
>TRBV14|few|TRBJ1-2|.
TGTGCCAGCAGCTTCCAGGATACGAACTATGGCTACACCTTC
CASSFQDTNYGYTF
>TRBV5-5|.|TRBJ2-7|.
TGTGCCAGCAGCTTATACACTGGGGTACGCTACGAGCAGTACTTC
CASSLYTGVRYEQYF
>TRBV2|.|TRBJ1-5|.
TGTGCCAGCAGTGAGCGGGGGCCGGGCAATCAGCCCCAGCATTTT
CASSERGPGNQPQHF
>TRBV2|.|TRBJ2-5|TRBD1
TGTGCCAGCAAGTCGTCGGGACAGGGATGGACCCAGTACTTC
CASKSSGQGWTQYF
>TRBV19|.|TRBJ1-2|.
TGTGCCGGCAGCTTCCGGGACGAAGCTGGAGGCTACACCTTC
CAGSFRDEAGGYTF
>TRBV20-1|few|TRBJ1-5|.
TGCAGTGCTAGAGATGAGGCAGGGGATAATCAGCCCCAGCATTTT
CSARDEAGDNQPQHF
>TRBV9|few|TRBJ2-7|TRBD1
TGTGCCAGCAGCGGGGTAGACGACAGGGGGCTCTACGAGCAGTACTTC
CASSGVDDRGLYEQYF
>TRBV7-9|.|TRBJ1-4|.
TGCGCCAGCAGCCAACTGACGGGGGTTAATGAAAAACTGTTTTTT
CASSQLTGVNEKLFF
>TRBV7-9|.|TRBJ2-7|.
TGTGCCAGCAGTGAAGGAGGGGGCTGGGGAGGCTACGAGCAGTACTTC
CASSEGGGWGGYEQYF
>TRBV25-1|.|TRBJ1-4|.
TGTGCCAGTAGGGAGTCCCAGGGACGCGAAAAACTGTTTTTT
CASRESQGREKLFF
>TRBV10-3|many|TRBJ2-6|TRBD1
TGTGCCATCAGTACTGACAGGGCTGGGGCCAACGTCCTGACTTTC
CAISTDRAGANVLTF
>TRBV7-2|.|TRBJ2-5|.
TGTGCCAGCAGCTTGGGGCGGGCACTCCAAGAGACCCAGTACTTC
CASSLGRALQETQYF
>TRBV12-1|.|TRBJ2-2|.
.
CASTFWARGTGELFF
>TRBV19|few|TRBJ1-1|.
TGTGCCAGTAGTGCAGGGGATCTGAACACTGAAGCTTTCTTT
CASSAGDLNTEAFF
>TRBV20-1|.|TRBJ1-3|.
TGCAGTGCTAGAGGGGGCAGGGCCTCGTCGGGAAACACCATATATTTT
CSARGGRASSGNTIYF
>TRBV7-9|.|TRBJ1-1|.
TGTGCCAGCAGCGCAACCGGTCCGACCTTCAGAGCTTTCTTT
CASSATGPTFRAFF
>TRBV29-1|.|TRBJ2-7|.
TGCAGCCCACAGGAGTTCGACGAGCAGTACTTC
CSPQEFDEQYF
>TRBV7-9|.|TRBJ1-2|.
TGTGCCAGCAGCGATCGCTGGGGGTCGAACTATGGCTACACCTTC
CASSDRWGSNYGYTF
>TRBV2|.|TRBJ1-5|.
TGTGCCAGCAGTGAGATAAGGGGGTACGGCAATCAGCCCCAGCATTTT
CASSEIRGYGNQPQHF
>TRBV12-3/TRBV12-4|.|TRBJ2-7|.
TGTGCCAGCAGTCCTCCTAGGAACACCTACGAGCAGTACTTC
CASSPPRNTYEQYF
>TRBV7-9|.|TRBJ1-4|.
TGTGCCAGCAGCCTTCCGGGAGAAAAACTGTTTTTT
CASSLPGEKLFF
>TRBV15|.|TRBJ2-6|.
TGTGCCACCAGCAGAGGGTGGAGAACTGGGGCCAACGTCCTGACTTTC
CATSRGWRTGANVLTF
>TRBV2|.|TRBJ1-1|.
TGTGCCAGCAGCCAAGGACCGCTGCACGCTTTGAACACTGAAGCTTTCTTT
CASSQGPLHALNTEAFF
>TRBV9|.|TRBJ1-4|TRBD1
TGTGCCAGCAGCGTAGCTGGGACTCGGGCAGGGGGAGAGGTACTGTTTTTT
CASSVAGTRAGGEVLFF